What follows are 30 T cell receptor beta chains derived from one specimen sequenced in a study of blood T cell repertoires in COVID-19. TCRdb keeps only in-frame clones here, not all; method: immunoSEQ multiplex PCR. Altogether some 400,000 clones are present, approximately 92% being singletons, with the ten largest covering roughly 1.1%. Source material: PBMCs or T cells enriched from blood (not recorded which). Receptor source: a man younger than 45 who had recovered from COVID-19.

This chain links TRBV12-5 with TRBJ2-1; 9 nucleotides agree with TRBD2. CDR1 and CDR2 (germline): LGHNT, FRNRAP. The CDR3 runs 17 residues. V was pared by 2 bases and J by 7 bases, with 12 bases of the junction left unmatched. This CDR3 reads CASGLILGTSKGNEQFF. CDR3 bases: TGTGCTAGTGGTTTGATCCTCGGGACTAGCAAGGGAAATGAGCAGTTCTTC.

The chain uses TRBV27 and TRBJ1-2; 8 bases line up with TRBD1. CDR3 length equals 12 residues. The germline V gene has CDR1 MNHEY and CDR2 SMNVEV (reference sequence). V lost 8 bases, J lost 5 bases, and 4 bases stayed unmatched. Written as DNA, the CDR3 is TGTGCCAGCGGTAGGACAGGGTATGGCTACACCTTC. Translated, it gives CASGRTGYGYTF.

The gene calls are TRBV3-1 (or the pseudogene TRBV3-2) and TRBJ1-3; TRBD1 agrees at 9 bases. CDR1 is LGHDT and CDR2 is YNNKEL in the germline V gene (reference sequence). This CDR3 is built from 15 residues. J lost 4 bases, V lost 4 bases, and 5 bases had no gene match. As DNA, the CDR3 is TGTGCCAGCAGCCTTATGGGGACAGGGGGAAACACCATATATTTT. This translates into CASSLMGTGGNTIYF.

The chain links TRBV9 to TRBJ1-6; D remains unclear. Trimming took off 0 bases at V and 8 bases at J, with 15 bases between the two ends. The CDR3 is 16 residues long. Germline CDR1 reads SGDLS; CDR2 reads YYNGEE. CDR3 amino acids: CASSVGGGPPDSPLHF. The CDR3 nucleotides read TGTGCCAGCAGCGTAGGCGGAGGTCCACCCGATTCACCCCTCCACTTT.

Only one count was recorded for this clone. CDR3 DNA sequence: TGTGCCAGCTCATCAGCGGGAGGCGATGCCTACGAGCAGTACTTC. Protein: CASSSAGGDAYEQYF. The chain couples TRBV18 to TRBJ2-7; TRBD2 aligns across 9 bases. Germline-derived CDR1 and CDR2 are KGHSH and LQKENI. This CDR3 spans 15 amino acids. With 5 bases clipped from V and 2 bases from J, the junction kept 7 bases outside the gene matches.

V is TRBV28 and J is TRBJ1-3, with D possibly matching TRBD1 (5 bases). The CDR3 extends over 17 amino acids. The ends were cut back, 2 bases at V and 0 bases at J, with 14 bases in the middle. The germline gives CDR1 MDHEN, CDR2 SYDVKM. CDR3 in amino acids: CASSLEGHLSSGNTIYF. The CDR3 DNA is TGTGCCAGCAGTTTAGAAGGACACCTGAGCTCTGGAAACACCATATATTTT.

This rearrangement joins TRBV11-3 to TRBJ2-3; D not certain. Per the germline V gene, CDR1 is SGHNT and CDR2 is YENEEA. CDR3 length: 12 residues. Trimming removed 3 bases at V and 4 bases at J, with 5 bases between. The CDR3 sequence: CASSLESDTQYF. The DNA for the CDR3 is TGTGCCAGCAGCTTGGAGTCAGATACGCAGTATTTT.

The chain carries TRBV19 and TRBJ1-5; D is uncertain. This CDR3 is 13 amino acids long. V lost 6 bases to trimming and J lost 6 bases, with 12 bases between them. Germline V lookup: CDR1 LNHDA, CDR2 SQIVND (reference sequence). The CDR3 spells CASSFQSGQPQHF. The DNA of the CDR3 is TGTGCCAGTAGCTTCCAGAGCGGTCAGCCCCAGCATTTT.

The V call is TRBV30, the J call TRBJ2-7; D perhaps matches TRBD2 (7 bases). Germline V CDR1 and CDR2: GTSNPN, SVGIG (reference sequence). The CDR3 is 13 amino acids. Between the trimmed V and J ends, which lost 8 bases and 4 bases, there was a span of 18 bases. Written as DNA, the CDR3 is TGTGCCGGGGCGAGGGGGGAGGGGTACGAGCAGTACTTC. Its protein is CAGARGEGYEQYF.

The CDR3: CASSLEQFF. Written as DNA, the CDR3 is TGTGCCAGCAGCCTTGAGCAGTTCTTC. The chain links TRBV21-1 to TRBJ2-1; the table's D call, TRBD2, was not checked against the DNA. TRBV21-1 is a recognized pseudogene. CDR3 length: 9 residues.

The rearrangement joins TRBV7-9 to TRBJ1-4; no firm D call. There are 15 residues in the CDR3. Germline lookup yields CDR1 SEHNR and CDR2 FQNEAQ (reference sequence). Trimming took off 1 base at V and 4 bases at J, with 10 bases between the two ends. This chain's CDR3 is CASSLGSEINEKLFF. CDR3 nucleotides: TGTGCCAGCAGCTTAGGGTCGGAGATTAATGAAAAACTGTTTTTT.

This chain joins TRBV10-3 and TRBJ2-7; the match to TRBD1 covers 8 bases. Germline V gives CDR1 ENHRY, CDR2 SYGVKD. Losses at the gene ends were 0 bases for V and 12 bases for J; bases not matched to a gene: 4. There are 12 residues in the CDR3. CDR3 region: CAISESRTGPYF. CDR3 nucleotide sequence: TGTGCCATCAGTGAGTCGCGGACAGGGCCGTACTTC.

This chain links TRBV7-6 with TRBJ2-5; D not resolved. The germline gives CDR1 SGHVS, CDR2 FNYEAQ. This CDR3 is 11 amino acids long. Trimming shortened V by 5 bases and J by 4 bases, and 5 bases separated the two germline ends. The CDR3 protein is CASSRSETQYF. The DNA for the CDR3 is TGTGCCAGCAGCCGTTCAGAGACCCAGTACTTC.

The chain combines TRBV5-1 with TRBJ2-2, with D possibly being TRBD2 (6 bases). Trimming took 1 base from V and 3 from J, leaving 13 bases between them. Germline V gives CDR1 SGHRS, CDR2 YFSETQ. The length of the CDR3 is 16 residues. DNA of the CDR3: TGCGCCAGCAGCTTGAGAGACGGGAGTTACACCGGGGAGCTGTTTTTT. Translation: CASSLRDGSYTGELFF.

The chain employs TRBV28 and TRBJ1-3, with D unclear. This CDR3 contains 13 residues. V dropped 8 bases and J dropped 0 bases, with 8 bases sitting between them. Germline CDR1 is MDHEN and CDR2 is SYDVKM. The CDR3 is CASGDFSGNTIYF. The CDR3 DNA reads as TGTGCCAGCGGTGACTTCTCTGGAAACACCATATATTTT.

V and J are TRBV28 and TRBJ1-4; D is possibly TRBD1 (5 bases). Trimming cost V 2 bases and J 12 bases, with 10 bases left between them. Germline V gene lookup returns CDR1 MDHEN and CDR2 SYDVKM. The CDR3 extends over 12 amino acids. The CDR3, as DNA: TGTGCCAGCAGTTTAAAGGGGACTGAACTGTTTTTT. Translating it yields CASSLKGTELFF.

V gene TRBV4-1 combines with J gene TRBJ2-6; 8 bases match TRBD2. Trimming took 1 base from V and 2 from J; bases not matched to a gene: 7. The CDR3 sequence is 18 residues long. Per the germline V gene, CDR1 is MGHRA and CDR2 is YSYEKL. CDR3 sequence (DNA): TGCGCCAGCAGCCAAGTGGGGAGCGGGAGACCTGGGGCCAACGTCCTGACTTTC. Residues: CASSQVGSGRPGANVLTF.

The chain recombines TRBV9 with TRBJ2-2; 7 positions agree with TRBD2. V lost 6 bases and J lost 5; bases outside the gene matches: 13. Germline V gene lookup returns CDR1 SGDLS and CDR2 YYNGEE. The CDR3 length is 16 residues. In nucleotides, the CDR3 is TGTGCCAGCACCCTCGGGAGGTCACTCTCTACCGGGGAGCTGTTTTTT. Protein: CASTLGRSLSTGELFF.

J is TRBJ2-7 and V is TRBV9; TRBD2 agrees at 11 bases. The trim removed 0 bases at V and 7 bases at J, leaving 9 bases unmatched. The CDR3 has 16 residues. Germline-derived CDR1 and CDR2 are SGDLS and YYNGEE. The CDR3 DNA reads as TGTGCCAGCAGCGTAGCTTCGGTAGCGGGAGGGGGAGAGCAGTACTTC. This encodes CASSVASVAGGGEQYF.

The chain employs TRBV11-2 and TRBJ2-3; 12 nucleotides match TRBD2. With 5 bases clipped from V and 7 bases from J, the junction kept 4 bases outside the gene matches. The CDR3 runs to 14 residues. The V gene's germline CDR1 is SGHAT and CDR2 FQNNGV. CDR3 loop: CASSRGLAGNTQYF. The CDR3 DNA reads as TGTGCCAGCAGCCGCGGACTAGCGGGAAATACGCAGTATTTT.

The chain uses TRBV7-3 and TRBJ2-1; TRBD2 agrees at 12 bases. Germline V gives CDR1 SGHTA, CDR2 FQGTGA. The CDR3 is 14 amino acids. V lost 6 bases to trimming and J lost 9 bases; unmatched junction nucleotides: 6. CDR3 region: CASSTSGGLGEQFF. Written as DNA, the CDR3 is TGTGCCAGCAGTACTAGCGGGGGGTTAGGTGAGCAGTTCTTC.

V usage is TRBV5-1 and J usage is TRBJ2-1, with 9 bases identical to TRBD1. With V trimmed by 0 bases and J by 8 bases, 15 bases remained unmatched. The CDR3 consists of 18 residues. Looked up from germline, CDR1 is SGHRS and CDR2 is YFSETQ. CDR3 protein: CASSLGTHTGGYSDEQFF. The CDR3 nucleotides read TGCGCCAGCAGCTTGGGAACCCATACAGGGGGCTATTCCGATGAGCAGTTCTTC.

The chain carries TRBV12-3 or TRBV12-4 and TRBJ1-1, with D perhaps TRBD1 (5 bases). The CDR3 has 13 amino acids. The V gene lost 6 bases and the J gene lost 0 bases, with 8 bases spanning the gap. CDR3 amino acids: CASSPTVNTEAFF. CDR3 DNA sequence: TGTGCCAGCAGCCCGACAGTGAACACTGAAGCTTTCTTT.

The rearrangement links TRBV11-2 to TRBJ1-3; weak D call: TRBD1 (6 bases). The CDR3 covers 16 residues. CDR1 is SGHAT, CDR2 FQNNGV, per germline. V lost 0 bases and J lost 2, with 11 bases in between. This CDR3 reads CASSLEYRVPGNTIYF. The CDR3 region has the DNA TGTGCCAGCAGCTTAGAATACAGGGTGCCTGGAAACACCATATATTTT.

This clone was counted between two and nine times. The chain has TRBV14 and TRBJ1-1; D is undetermined. CDR1 is SGHDN and CDR2 is FVKESK in the germline V gene. The CDR3 is 13 residues long. V lost 1 base and J lost 0, with 3 bases in between. The CDR3 region is CASSQAVNTEAFF. The DNA for the CDR3 is TGTGCCAGCAGCCAAGCAGTGAACACTGAAGCTTTCTTT.

This rearrangement joins TRBV28 to TRBJ2-5; 7 bases fit TRBD1. The CDR3 consists of 13 residues. V was pared by 10 bases and J by 4 bases, with 9 bases of the junction left unmatched. Germline V gives CDR1 MDHEN, CDR2 SYDVKM. The CDR3 nucleotides are TGTGCCACCGGGTCGGGACAGATAGAGACCCAGTACTTC. Encoded protein: CATGSGQIETQYF.

V usage is TRBV11-2 and J usage is TRBJ2-1; a possible D gene is TRBD2 (5 bases). V dropped 2 bases and J dropped 1 base, with 12 bases sitting between them. Germline CDR1 reads SGHAT; CDR2 reads FQNNGV. CDR3 size: 16 residues. The CDR3 DNA is TGTGCCAGCAGCTTATCTAGCCTTGGGTCCTACAATGAGCAGTTCTTC. This sequence encodes CASSLSSLGSYNEQFF.

CDR3 residues: CASSPSVAGGPTGELFF. In nucleotides, the CDR3 is TGTGCCAGCAGCCCCAGTGTAGCGGGAGGGCCCACCGGGGAGCTGTTTTTT. V gene TRBV7-3 combines with J gene TRBJ2-2, with TRBD2 matching over 11 bases. Looked up from germline, CDR1 is SGHTA and CDR2 is FQGTGA. The CDR3 length is 17 residues. V shed 5 bases and J 4 bases; nucleotides not matched to a gene: 9.

Regarding this clone: A junction end diverges from the germline sequence, so it may reflect a read error. The chain combines TRBV7-7 with TRBJ2-3; 14 nucleotides agree with TRBD2. Germline V gene data show CDR1 as SSHAT and CDR2 as FNYEAQ (reference sequence). The CDR3 is 17 amino acids. The CDR3 DNA sequence: TGTGCTAGCAGCTGCCGTTCGGGACTAGCGGGAGTTGATACGCAGTATTTT. It is translated as CASSCRSGLAGVDTQYF. Full variable domain (outside the CDR3, taken from reference TRBV7-7 and TRBJ2-3): GAGVSQSPRYKVTKRGQDVTLRCDPISSHATLYWYQQALGQGPEFLTYFNYEAQPDKSGLPSDRFSAERPEGSISTLTIQRTEQRDSAMYRCASSCRSGLAGVDTQYFGPGTRLTVL.

The J gene is TRBJ2-5, the V gene TRBV5-5; 7 nucleotides agree with TRBD2. The trim removed 4 bases at V and 5 bases at J, leaving 8 bases unmatched. The length of the CDR3 is 14 residues. In germline, CDR1 is SGHKS, CDR2 YYEKEE (reference sequence). The CDR3 coding sequence is TGTGCCAGCAGCCAGACTAGCCGAGGGGAGACCCAGTACTTC. This codes for CASSQTSRGETQYF.